This T cell receptor (beta chain) comes out of a study of cytomegalovirus exposure and HLA in healthy donors. Use of 60 Vbeta and 13 Jbeta primers characterized the PCR. Using immunoSEQ multiplex PCR, the repertoire was profiled, and TCRdb retains in-frame clones only, with some absent. The table lists 150,000 or so clones, about three quarters of them singletons, with approximately 1.5% in the top ten. General study results and limits: The authors enumerated roughly 160 TCR beta chains as linked to cytomegalovirus. According to reports, the classifier identified cytomegalovirus status with high specificity and sensitivity. Later analysis revealed greater clonal expansion in HLA-associated TCR beta chains than in equally common others. In a later analysis, donors in an Asian-associated ancestry cluster reportedly had fewer N-insertions in productive TCRs than the cohort mean.

For this clone: Antigen unknown. The sample has other DNA sequences that encode this CDR3 too.

The source of this sequence is a girl under 18 in good health and CMV-seronegative. The source material was PBMCs.

DNA for the CDR3: TGTGCCAGCTCACCCAGACAGGGAGAGACCCAGTACTTC. As protein: CASSPRQGETQYF. V usage is TRBV18 and J usage is TRBJ2-5, with 7 bases lining up with TRBD1. The CDR3 totals 13 residues. Germline V gene sequence: CDR1 KGHSH, CDR2 LQKENI. Trimming cost V 3 bases and J 4 bases; bases outside gene matches: 2.